This T cell receptor (beta chain) was obtained from a study of shared clonotypes between healthy human individuals. The data were produced by immunoSEQ multiplex PCR, yet TCRdb's version contains in-frame clones alone and is incomplete. This table has a few million clones, roughly 95% appearing once. The CDR3 length is 13 residues. The V end was cut by 3 bases, the J end by 1 base, with 6 bases between. CDR1 KGHSH and CDR2 LQKENI come from the germline V gene. Naive CD4+ cells were CD45RA-selected; the remaining cells were memory. Material for sequencing was naive CD4+ T cells sorted from blood. As to subset: CD45RA+ positively selected. The sequence derives from a young man in good health. The genes are TRBV18 and TRBJ1-2; D is unresolved. The CDR3 DNA sequence: TGTGCCAGCTCACCGTCGGATAACTATGGCTACACCTTC. This translates into CASSPSDNYGYTF.